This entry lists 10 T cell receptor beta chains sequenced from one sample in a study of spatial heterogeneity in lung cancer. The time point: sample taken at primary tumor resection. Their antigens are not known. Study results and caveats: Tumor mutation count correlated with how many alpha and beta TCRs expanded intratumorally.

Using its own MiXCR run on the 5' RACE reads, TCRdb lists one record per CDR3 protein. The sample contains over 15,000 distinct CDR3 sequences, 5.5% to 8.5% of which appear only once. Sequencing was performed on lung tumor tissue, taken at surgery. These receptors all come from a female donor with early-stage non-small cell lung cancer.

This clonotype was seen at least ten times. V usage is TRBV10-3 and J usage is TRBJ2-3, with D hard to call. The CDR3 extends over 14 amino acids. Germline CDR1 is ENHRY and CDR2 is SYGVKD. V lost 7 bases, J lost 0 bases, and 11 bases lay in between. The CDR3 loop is CAITDGKSTDTQYF. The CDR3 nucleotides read TGTGCCATCACCGACGGCAAGAGCACAGATACGCAGTATTTT.

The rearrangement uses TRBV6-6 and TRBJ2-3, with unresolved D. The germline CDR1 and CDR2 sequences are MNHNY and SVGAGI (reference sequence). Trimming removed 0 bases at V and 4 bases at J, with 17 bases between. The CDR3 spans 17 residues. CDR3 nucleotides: TGTGCCAGCAGTTACTCGAAGTCACCGATGCATCCAGATACGCAGTATTTT. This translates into CASSYSKSPMHPDTQYF.

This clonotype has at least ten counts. CDR3 sequence (DNA): TGCAGTGCTCCAATGTTAAGACAGGGGGTCCCCTTCATCCGGTACTTC. This gives the protein CSAPMLRQGVPFIRYF. This chain connects TRBV20-1 to TRBJ2-7, with 9 bases identical to TRBD1. The CDR3 loop spans 16 amino acids. CDR1 is DFQATT, CDR2 SNEGSKA, per germline (reference sequence). Trimming at V came to 5 bases and at J to 12 bases, leaving 23 bases not matched to a gene.

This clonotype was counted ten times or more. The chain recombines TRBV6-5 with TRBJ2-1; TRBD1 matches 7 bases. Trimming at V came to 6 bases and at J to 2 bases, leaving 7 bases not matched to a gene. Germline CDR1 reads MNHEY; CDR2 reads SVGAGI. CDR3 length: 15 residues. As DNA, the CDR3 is TGTGCCAGCAGCCCAAGGACAGGTGCCTACAATGAGCAGTTCTTC. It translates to CASSPRTGAYNEQFF.

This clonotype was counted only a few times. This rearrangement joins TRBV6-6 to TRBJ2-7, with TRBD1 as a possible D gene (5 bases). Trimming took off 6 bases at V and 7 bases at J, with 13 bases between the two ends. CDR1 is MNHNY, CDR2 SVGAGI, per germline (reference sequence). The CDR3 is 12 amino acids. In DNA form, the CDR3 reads TGTGCCAGCAGCCGAGACAGAGGAGAGCAGTACTTC. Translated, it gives CASSRDRGEQYF.

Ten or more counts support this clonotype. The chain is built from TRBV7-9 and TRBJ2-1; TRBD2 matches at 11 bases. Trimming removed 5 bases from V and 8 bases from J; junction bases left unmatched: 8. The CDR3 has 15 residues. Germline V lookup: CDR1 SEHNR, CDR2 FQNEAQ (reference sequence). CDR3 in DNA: TGTGCCAGCAGCCCAATAGCGGGGGGGCCCGATGAGCAGTTCTTC. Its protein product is CASSPIAGGPDEQFF.

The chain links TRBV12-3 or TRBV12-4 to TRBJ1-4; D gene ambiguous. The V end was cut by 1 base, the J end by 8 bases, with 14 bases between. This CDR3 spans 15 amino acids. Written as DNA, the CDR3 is TGTGCCAGCAGTTTAGGGGTGGCGCAGGCGGAAAAACTGTTTTTT. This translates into CASSLGVAQAEKLFF.

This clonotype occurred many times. This CDR3 reads CASSLRYEQYF. In nucleotides, the CDR3 is TGTGCCAGCAGCTTACGTTACGAGCAGTACTTC. This chain joins TRBV7-2 and TRBJ2-7, with no clear D. CDR1 and CDR2 (germline): SGHTA, FQGNSA. This CDR3 is 11 amino acids long. V lost 2 bases to trimming and J lost 4 bases, with 3 bases between them. Supplemented by reference TRBV7-2 and TRBJ2-7, the full variable domain reads GAGVSQSPSNKVTEKGKDVELRCDPISGHTALYWYRQSLGQGLEFLIYFQGNSAPDKSGLPSDRFSAERTGGSVSTLTIQRTQQEDSAVYLCASSLRYEQYFGPGTRLTVT.

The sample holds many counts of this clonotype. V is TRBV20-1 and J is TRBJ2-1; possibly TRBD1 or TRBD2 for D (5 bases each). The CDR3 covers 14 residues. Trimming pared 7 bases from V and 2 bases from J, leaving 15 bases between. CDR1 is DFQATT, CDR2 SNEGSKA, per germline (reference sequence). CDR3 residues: CSVDPRGAYNEQFF. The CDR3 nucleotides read TGCAGTGTAGATCCGCGAGGGGCCTACAATGAGCAGTTCTTC.

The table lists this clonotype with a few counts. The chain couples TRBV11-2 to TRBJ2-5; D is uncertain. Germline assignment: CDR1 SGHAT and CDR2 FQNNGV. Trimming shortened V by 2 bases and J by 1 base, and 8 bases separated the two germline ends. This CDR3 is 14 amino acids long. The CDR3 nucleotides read TGTGCCAGCAGCTTATATCTCGGCCAAGAGACCCAGTACTTC. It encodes CASSLYLGQETQYF.